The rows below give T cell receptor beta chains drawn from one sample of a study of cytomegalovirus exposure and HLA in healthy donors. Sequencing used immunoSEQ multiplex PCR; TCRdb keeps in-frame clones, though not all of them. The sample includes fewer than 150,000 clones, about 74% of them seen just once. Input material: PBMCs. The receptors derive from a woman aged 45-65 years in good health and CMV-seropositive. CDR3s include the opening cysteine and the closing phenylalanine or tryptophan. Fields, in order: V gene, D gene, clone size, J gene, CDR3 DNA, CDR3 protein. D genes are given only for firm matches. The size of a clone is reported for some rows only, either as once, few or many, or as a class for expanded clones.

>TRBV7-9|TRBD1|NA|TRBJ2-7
TGTGCCAGCACCTCAGACAGGGATCTCTACGAGCAGTACTTC
CASTSDRDLYEQYF
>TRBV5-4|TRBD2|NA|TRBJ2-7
TGTGCCAGCAGCTTGGGGACTAGCAGCTACGAGCAGTACTTC
CASSLGTSSYEQYF
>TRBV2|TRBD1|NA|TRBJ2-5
TGTGCCAGCAGTGCCGGGACAGGGGGGAAAGAGACCCAGTACTTC
CASSAGTGGKETQYF
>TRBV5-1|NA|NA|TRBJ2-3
TGCGCCAGCAGCTTGATGCAGGGGGGAGATACGCAGTATTTT
CASSLMQGGDTQYF
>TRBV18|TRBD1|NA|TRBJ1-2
TGTGCCAGCTCACCACAACCGGGACAGGGGGCCGGGGGCTACACCTTC
CASSPQPGQGAGGYTF
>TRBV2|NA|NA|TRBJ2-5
TGTGCCAGCAGGGGACAAGGCGAAGAGACCCAGTACTTC
CASRGQGEETQYF
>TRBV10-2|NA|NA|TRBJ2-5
TGCGCCAGCAGTGTGACGATACTAGCCAGCGAGACCCAGTACTTC
CASSVTILASETQYF
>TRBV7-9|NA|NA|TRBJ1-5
TGTGCCAGCAGCGCTCAGGGGAATCAGCCCCAGCATTTT
CASSAQGNQPQHF
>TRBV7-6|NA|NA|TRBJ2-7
TGTGCCAGCAGCTTCGGTCCCCGGGAGCAGTACTTC
CASSFGPREQYF
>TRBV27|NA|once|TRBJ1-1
TGTGCCAGCAGTTTATGGGGGGGCAACACTGAAGCTTTCTTT
CASSLWGGNTEAFF
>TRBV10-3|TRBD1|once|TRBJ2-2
TGTGCCACCAAAGGGCAGGGGGAAGCCGGGGAGCTGTTTTTT
CATKGQGEAGELFF
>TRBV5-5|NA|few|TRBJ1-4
TGTGCCAGCAGCGTGGACCTAGGGGATGAAAAACTGTTTTTT
CASSVDLGDEKLFF
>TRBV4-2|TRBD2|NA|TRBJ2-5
TGTGCCAGCAGCCAAAACCCTAGCGGGGGCCAAGAGACCCAGTACTTC
CASSQNPSGGQETQYF
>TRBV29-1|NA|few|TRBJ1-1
TGCAGCGCGACACCGACGAACACTGAAGCTTTCTTT
CSATPTNTEAFF
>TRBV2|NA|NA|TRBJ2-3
TGTGCCAGCAGCCTTAGCCGTAGCACAGATACGCAGTATTTT
CASSLSRSTDTQYF
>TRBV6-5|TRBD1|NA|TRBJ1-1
TGTGCCAGCAGGACCGACAGGGTCATTGAAGCTTTCTTT
CASRTDRVIEAFF
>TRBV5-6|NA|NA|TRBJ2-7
TGTGCCAGCAGCTTGACAGGGTTTTTCTACGAGCAGTACTTC
CASSLTGFFYEQYF
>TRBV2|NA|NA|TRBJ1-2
TGTGCCAGCATGGGCAGAGCGGCCTATGGCTACACCTTC
CASMGRAAYGYTF
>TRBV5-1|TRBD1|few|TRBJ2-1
TGCGCCAGCAGCTTGGGGGGGACAGGGGCCAATGAGCAGTTCTTC
CASSLGGTGANEQFF
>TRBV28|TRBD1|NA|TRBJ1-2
TGTGCCAGCAGTCCGTGGACAGGGGGCTTGGGAGGCTACACCTTC
CASSPWTGGLGGYTF
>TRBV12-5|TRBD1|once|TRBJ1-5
TGTGCTAGTGGTTTGGGACGACAGGGCCCGCGGCCCCAGCATTTT
CASGLGRQGPRPQHF
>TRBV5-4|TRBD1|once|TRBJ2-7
TGTGCCAGCAGCCCGAATACCAAGGGACAGGGGAGCTACGAGCAGTACTTC
CASSPNTKGQGSYEQYF
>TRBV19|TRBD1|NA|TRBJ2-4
TGTGCCAGTAGTCCCGGGACAGGGGCCCACATTCAGTACTTC
CASSPGTGAHIQYF
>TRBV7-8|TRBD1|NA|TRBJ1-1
TGTGCCAGCAGCTTAACCCTTACAGGGGGTGAAGCTTTCTTT
CASSLTLTGGEAFF
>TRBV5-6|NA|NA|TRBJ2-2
TGTGCCAGCAGCCGGAACACCGGGGAGCTGTTTTTT
CASSRNTGELFF
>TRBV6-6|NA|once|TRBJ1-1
TGTGCCAGCAGAAGGGGGGGCGACACTGAAGCTTTCTTT
CASRRGGDTEAFF
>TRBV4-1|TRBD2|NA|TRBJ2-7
TGCGCCAGCAGTCGGACTAGCGGAAACTACGAGCAGTACTTC
CASSRTSGNYEQYF
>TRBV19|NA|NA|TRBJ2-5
TGTGCCAGTAGCTCCATCCCACGGCGTACGGCGGGATCTCAAGAGACCCAGTACTTC
CASSSIPRRTAGSQETQYF
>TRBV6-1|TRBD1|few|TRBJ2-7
TGCGCCAGCATGGGGGACGGGGACAGATACTACGAGCAGTACTTC
CASMGDGDRYYEQYF
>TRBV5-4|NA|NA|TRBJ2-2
TGTGCCAGCAGCTCTCTAGCTACGGCCGGGGAGCTGTTTTTT
CASSSLATAGELFF